This T cell receptor beta chain derives from a study of OX40 agonist ivuxolimab in advanced cancers. At the level of the study: Of mixed ages from 23 to 79 and averaging about 56 years, the group was about 86% male.

The method was immunoSEQ multiplex PCR; TCRdb's version includes in-frame clones alone and lacks a portion of them. Of under 30,000 clones listed, 65% to 80% were seen once; the top ten hold 11% to 15%. Autoimmune disease history or systemic immunosuppression led to patient exclusion. On this clone: No antigen is known for it.

CDR3 length equals 16 residues. The germline V gene encodes CDR1 MGHRA and CDR2 YSYEKL. Trimming cost V 0 bases and J 1 base, with 10 bases left between them. Study-wide results and caveats: The authors also found low normalized T-cell clonal expansion in some nonresponders. Researchers report that CD8+ T cells had, on average, more expanded clones than CD4+.

This chain joins TRBV4-1 and TRBJ1-5; no reliable D call. This specimen consisted of CD4+ or CD8+ T cells sorted from blood, obtained in a trial of the OX40 agonist ivuxolimab. This clonotype was sampled from an adult with an advanced solid tumor such as melanoma, head and neck, liver or kidney cancer. The DNA for the CDR3 is TGCGCCAGCAGCCAAGATGTGGGCGCGAGCAATCAGCCCCAGCATTTT. Translated: CASSQDVGASNQPQHF.